Sequencing of this TCR beta chain was carried out in a study of blood T cell repertoires in COVID-19. Sequencing was performed with immunoSEQ multiplex PCR; in TCRdb, only in-frame clones are kept and a portion is missing. The repertoire holds 250,000 to 400,000 clones, with 90% as singletons. This clone has only one observation. The CDR3 has 10 residues. The TCR was taken from a woman under 40 with COVID-19, enrolled during active disease. Material for sequencing was peripheral blood. The V and J genes are TRBV12-1 and TRBJ2-7; the table's D call, TRBD2, was not checked against the DNA. TRBV12-1 is annotated as a pseudogene. In nucleotides, the CDR3 is TGTGCCAGCAGCTCCGGCGAGCAGTACTTC. As protein: CASSSGEQYF.